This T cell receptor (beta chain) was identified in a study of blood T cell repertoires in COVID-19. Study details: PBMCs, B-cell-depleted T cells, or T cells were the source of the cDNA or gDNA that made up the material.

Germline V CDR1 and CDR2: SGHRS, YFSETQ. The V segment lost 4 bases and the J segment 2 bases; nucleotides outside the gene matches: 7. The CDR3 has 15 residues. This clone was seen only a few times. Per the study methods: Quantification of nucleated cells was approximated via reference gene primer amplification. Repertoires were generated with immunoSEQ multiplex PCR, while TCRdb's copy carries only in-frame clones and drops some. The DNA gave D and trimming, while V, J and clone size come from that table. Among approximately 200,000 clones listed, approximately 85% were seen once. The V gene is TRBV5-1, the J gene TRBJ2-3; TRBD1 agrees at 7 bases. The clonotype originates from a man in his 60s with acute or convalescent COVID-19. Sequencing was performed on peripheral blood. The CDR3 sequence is CASSAQGFPTDTQYF. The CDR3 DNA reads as TGCGCCAGCAGCGCACAGGGGTTTCCCACAGATACGCAGTATTTT.